These 10 T cell receptor beta chains came from one sample sequenced in a study of blood T cell repertoires in COVID-19. TCRdb's copy holds only in-frame clones and misses some; the assay was immunoSEQ multiplex PCR. The table lists approximately 170,000 clones, around four fifths of them singletons. The sample comprised PBMCs or T cells enriched from blood (not recorded which). These receptors were obtained from a woman in her 50s in a cohort exposed to, infected with or recovered from COVID-19 (not recorded which).

The V call is TRBV7-5, the J call TRBJ1-1; the DNA was not used to check the table's D call, TRBD1. TRBV7-5 is termed a pseudogene. CDR3 length: 17 residues. The CDR3 here is CARGSLWDSRMNTEAFF. The CDR3 DNA is TGTGCCAGAGGGAGTCTGTGGGACAGCAGAATGAACACTGAAGCTTTCTTT.

The V and J genes are TRBV28 and TRBJ1-4, with a weak D call TRBD1 (5 bases). This CDR3 contains 15 residues. Germline-derived CDR1 and CDR2 are MDHEN and SYDVKM. With 6 bases removed from V and 0 bases from J, the gap between germline ends came to 11 bases. The CDR3: CASRGPQATNEKLFF. CDR3 sequence (DNA): TGTGCCAGCAGGGGGCCACAGGCAACTAATGAAAAACTGTTTTTT.

This clone has more than one count but fewer than ten. The V gene is TRBV9, the J gene TRBJ2-3; 7 bases are shared with TRBD2. J gave up 0 bases and V 5 bases, and 18 bases lay outside the gene matches. The CDR3 length is 19 residues. The germline V gene encodes CDR1 SGDLS and CDR2 YYNGEE. The CDR3 reads CASSPLPGTNPSSTDTQYF. The CDR3 coding sequence is TGTGCCAGCAGTCCCCTACCCGGGACTAATCCTTCTAGCACAGATACGCAGTATTTT. Full variable domain (missing parts from reference TRBV9 and TRBJ2-3): DSGVTQTPKHLITATGQRVTLRCSPRSGDLSVYWYQQSLDQGLQFLIQYYNGEERAKGNILERFSAQQFPDLHSELNLSSLELGDSALYFCASSPLPGTNPSSTDTQYFGPGTRLTVL.

The rearrangement links TRBV28 to TRBJ1-2; TRBD1 might be the D (6 bases). Deletions cut 2 bases from V and 7 bases from J, with 17 bases between. The CDR3 covers 15 residues. Germline V gives CDR1 MDHEN, CDR2 SYDVKM. DNA of the CDR3: TGTGCCAGCAGTTTACCCCAAGGCAACAGGGTTGGCTACACCTTC. Translated: CASSLPQGNRVGYTF.

V is TRBV7-2 and J is TRBJ1-5, with 9 bases aligning to TRBD1. The length of the CDR3 is 15 residues. With V trimmed by 5 bases and J by 6 bases, 8 bases remained unmatched. The V gene's germline CDR1 is SGHTA and CDR2 FQGNSA. CDR3: CASSEGQGLSQPQHF. The CDR3 coding sequence is TGTGCCAGCAGCGAGGGACAGGGTTTGAGTCAGCCCCAGCATTTT.

The V and J genes are TRBV10-3 and TRBJ1-1; no firm D call. V shed 2 bases and J shed 4 bases, with 20 bases lying between them. From germline, CDR1 is ENHRY and CDR2 SYGVKD. The CDR3 is 17 residues long. In nucleotides, the CDR3 is TGTGCCATCAGTGAGACGCGTTATGGCGGGGAGTTCACTGAAGCTTTCTTT. Protein sequence: CAISETRYGGEFTEAFF.

The V call is TRBV5-8, the J call TRBJ2-2, with D possibly matching TRBD1 (6 bases). Germline V CDR1 and CDR2: SGHTS, YDEGEE. V shed 4 bases and J shed 5 bases, with 12 bases lying between them. The CDR3 consists of 14 residues. The CDR3 region is CASSLLGGTGELFF. The DNA of the CDR3 is TGTGCCAGCAGCCTCCTAGGGGGAACCGGGGAGCTGTTTTTT.

This clone appeared many times. Here the CDR3 reads CASSLWTSGTGGELFF. The CDR3 DNA follows: TGTGCCAGCAGCTTATGGACTAGCGGGACGGGCGGGGAGCTGTTTTTT. V and J are TRBV7-9 and TRBJ2-2; 12 positions match TRBD2. The CDR3 is 16 residues long. Per the germline V gene, CDR1 is SEHNR and CDR2 is FQNEAQ (reference sequence). The trim removed 2 bases at V and 7 bases at J, leaving 5 bases unmatched.

This clone was counted a few times. This chain connects TRBV7-8 to TRBJ1-1; D is uncertain. CDR1 is SGHVS and CDR2 is FQNEAQ in the germline V gene. Trimming pared 7 bases from V and 1 base from J, leaving 10 bases between. The CDR3 is 13 amino acids. The CDR3 DNA reads as TGTGCCAGCAAATGGAGCAAGAACACTGAAGCTTTCTTT. Translation gives CASKWSKNTEAFF. Together with reference TRBV7-8 and TRBJ1-1, the CDR3 gives the full variable domain: GAGVSQSPRYKVAKRGQDVALRCDPISGHVSLFWYQQALGQGPEFLTYFQNEAQLDKSGLPSDRFFAERPEGSVSTLKIQRTQQEDSAVYLCASKWSKNTEAFFGQGTRLTVV.

The gene calls are TRBV18 and TRBJ2-2; D is unclear. Looked up from germline, CDR1 is KGHSH and CDR2 is LQKENI. V was cut by 2 bases and J by 2 bases, with 6 bases left in between. The CDR3 extends over 14 amino acids. The CDR3 protein is CASSPRLNTGELFF. The CDR3 DNA follows: TGTGCCAGCTCACCAAGACTTAACACCGGGGAGCTGTTTTTT.